This TCR beta chain was captured in a study of blood T cell repertoires in COVID-19. Study-level background: Acute and convalescent COVID-19 samples came from the United States, Italy and Spain. The analysed material was cDNA or gDNA that came from T cells, B-cell-depleted T cells, or PBMCs.

This clone showed up just a few times. How the authors handled the data: Nucleated cell counts were estimated from reference gene primer amplification. Assay: immunoSEQ multiplex PCR; the TCRdb copy retains only in-frame clones and omits some. V, J and clone size are taken as reported in that table, and D and trimming were inferred from the DNA itself. Of 80,000 to 100,000 clones listed, around 87% are singletons. Trimming removed 6 bases from V and 3 bases from J; junction bases left unmatched: 4. The CDR3 loop spans 14 amino acids. CDR1 is LNHDA and CDR2 is SQIVND in the germline V gene (reference sequence).

Material for sequencing was peripheral blood. The receptor's source is a human donor in a cohort sampled during active COVID-19. V and J are TRBV19 and TRBJ2-7; 11 nucleotides align to TRBD2. The CDR3 DNA reads as TGTGCCAGTAGCCCCGGGACTAGCGGCTACGAGCAGTACTTC. Amino acids: CASSPGTSGYEQYF. Looking up the rest from reference TRBV19 and TRBJ2-7 gives the full variable domain: DGGITQSPKYLFRKEGQNVTLSCEQNLNHDAMYWYRQDPGQGLRLIYYSQIVNDFQKGDIAEGYSVSREKKESFPLTVTSAQKNPTAFYLCASSPGTSGYEQYFGPGTRLTVT.